These T cell receptor beta chains were read from a single sample in a study of T cell responses to AZD1222 COVID-19 vaccine. TCRdb's table, derived via immunoSEQ multiplex PCR, lists solely in-frame clones and lacks some. The data show 75,000 to 95,000 clones, roughly 81% seen once. The sequencing here drew on peripheral blood, taken on day 0 of AZD1222 vaccination. The receptors were gathered from an adult in good health. CDR3s include the opening cysteine and the closing phenylalanine or tryptophan. Each record gives: J gene, D gene, clone size, V gene, CDR3 protein, CDR3 DNA. A D gene is named only where the DNA matches it firmly. Clone size appears in some rows only: once, few, many, or a class for an expanded clone.

TRBJ2-2 - - TRBV19 CASRQANTGELFF TGTGCCAGTCGGCAGGCGAACACCGGGGAGCTGTTTTTT
TRBJ1-1 - - TRBV2 CASSDNPGGGAFF TGTGCCAGCAGTGACAACCCCGGGGGGGGAGCTTTCTTT
TRBJ1-1 - - TRBV14 CASKQDMNTEAFF TGTGCCAGCAAACAAGATATGAACACTGAAGCTTTCTTT
TRBJ2-5 TRBD1 - TRBV5-1 CASSSAGTAQETQYF TGCGCCAGCAGCTCGGCTGGGACAGCCCAAGAGACCCAGTACTTC
TRBJ2-5 - - TRBV6-2/TRBV6-3 CASSSPGGGGETQYF TGTGCCAGCAGTTCTCCAGGAGGGGGGGGAGAGACCCAGTACTTC
TRBJ2-2 TRBD1 - TRBV7-7 CASSPGQLGELFF TGTGCTAGCAGCCCGGGACAGCTCGGGGAGCTGTTTTTT
TRBJ1-4 - once TRBV6-2/TRBV6-3 CASSYPTRGGTNEKLFF TGTGCCAGCAGTTACCCCACTCGGGGAGGAACTAATGAAAAACTGTTTTTT
TRBJ1-1 - - TRBV4-3 CASSQDNEAEAFF TGCGCCAGCAGCCAAGATAATGAGGCTGAAGCTTTCTTT
TRBJ2-7 - few TRBV6-5 CASSYRPESKLQYF TGTGCCAGCAGTTACAGGCCCGAGTCCAAACTTCAGTACTTC
TRBJ1-1 TRBD1 - TRBV4-3 CASSQGTGRRATEAFF TGCGCCAGCAGCCAAGGGACAGGGAGAAGGGCCACTGAAGCTTTCTTT
TRBJ1-6 - - TRBV6-4 CASSDSWGSSPLHF TGTGCCAGCAGTGACTCGTGGGGTTCGTCACCCCTCCACTTT
TRBJ2-1 TRBD2 - TRBV10-3 CAITRLAGVSYNEQFF TGTGCCATCACTAGACTAGCGGGGGTCTCCTACAATGAGCAGTTCTTC
TRBJ2-2 - - TRBV12-3/TRBV12-4 CASSFTGTGELFF TGTGCCAGCAGTTTTACGGGGACCGGGGAGCTGTTTTTT
TRBJ1-5 - - TRBV12-3/TRBV12-4 CASSSNNQPQHF TGTGCCAGCAGTTCGAATAATCAGCCCCAGCATTTT
TRBJ1-5 TRBD1 - TRBV5-1 CASSQGEGQPQHF TGCGCCAGCAGCCAGGGGGAAGGTCAGCCCCAGCATTTT
TRBJ1-1 TRBD1 - TRBV7-9 CASSLTPGQGNTEAFF TGTGCCAGCAGCTTAACCCCTGGACAGGGGAACACTGAAGCTTTCTTT
TRBJ2-2 - - TRBV27 CASSLARRTGELFF TGTGCCAGCAGTTTGGCGCGAAGGACCGGGGAGCTGTTTTTT
TRBJ1-1 - - TRBV2 CASGGAGKATEAFF TGTGCCAGCGGGGGCGCAGGGAAGGCGACTGAAGCTTTCTTT
TRBJ1-2 - - TRBV14 CASSPAGANYGYTF TGTGCCAGCAGCCCAGCCGGAGCTAACTATGGCTACACCTTC
TRBJ1-1 - - TRBV6-5 CASSYSLGGTVAFF TGTGCCAGCAGTTACTCCCTTGGGGGGACTGTAGCTTTCTTT
TRBJ1-1 - - TRBV7-9 CASSLPGGDTEAFF TGTGCCAGCAGCCTACCCGGCGGGGACACTGAAGCTTTCTTT
TRBJ1-1 - - TRBV10-3 CAMGAAENTEAFF TGTGCCATGGGGGCTGCAGAGAACACTGAAGCTTTCTTT
TRBJ1-2 - - TRBV19 CASSIDPAGIYGYTF TGTGCCAGTAGTATAGATCCGGCAGGGATCTATGGCTACACCTTC
TRBJ1-5 TRBD1 - TRBV7-2 CASSPRTGMSNQPQHF TGTGCCAGCAGCCCCAGGACAGGGATGAGCAATCAGCCCCAGCATTTT
TRBJ2-7 TRBD1 - TRBV6-5 CATRGGTGSYEQYF TGTGCCACCCGGGGCGGGACAGGATCCTACGAGCAGTACTTC
TRBJ1-1 - - TRBV19 CASSGQYGTEAFF TGTGCCAGTTCCGGACAGTACGGAACTGAAGCTTTCTTT
TRBJ1-2 TRBD1 - TRBV19 CASSMGTGGLFNYGYTF TGTGCCAGTAGTATGGGGACAGGGGGCCTCTTTAACTATGGCTACACCTTC
TRBJ1-1 - once TRBV11-3 CASSLRGDTEAFF TGTGCCAGCAGCCTGAGGGGGGACACTGAAGCTTTCTTT
TRBJ1-5 - - TRBV27 CASSPRSGADNQPQHF TGTGCCAGCAGTCCCCGAAGTGGAGCGGACAATCAGCCCCAGCATTTT
TRBJ2-1 - - TRBV7-9 CASSLTQDEQFF TGTGCCAGCAGCTTAACGCAGGATGAGCAGTTCTTC
TRBJ1-2 - - TRBV10-2 CASSEGQTSNYGYTF TGCGCCAGCAGTGAGGGACAGACTTCTAACTATGGCTACACCTTC
TRBJ1-5 - - TRBV4-1 CASSQGQSRGQPQHF TGCGCCAGCAGCCAAGGGCAGTCAAGGGGTCAGCCCCAGCATTTT
TRBJ1-3 - - TRBV19 CASSYVGSGNTIYF TGTGCCAGTAGTTACGTAGGCTCTGGAAACACCATATATTTT
TRBJ2-2 TRBD2 - TRBV9 CASSVSAGGNTGELFF TGTGCCAGCAGCGTCTCCGCGGGGGGGAACACCGGGGAGCTGTTTTTT
TRBJ1-1 - - TRBV9 CASSVGAGGRVTEAFF TGTGCCAGCAGCGTAGGTGCTGGGGGGCGGGTCACTGAAGCTTTCTTT
TRBJ2-1 - - TRBV24-1 CATSHAADHEQFF TGTGCCACCAGCCACGCGGCAGACCATGAGCAGTTCTTC
TRBJ2-7 TRBD1 few TRBV5-1 CASSLGQGMGYEQYF TGCGCCAGCAGCTTGGGACAGGGGATGGGCTACGAGCAGTACTTC
TRBJ2-2 TRBD2 once TRBV11-1 CASTPGRGGDTGELFF TGTGCCAGCACCCCGGGGCGGGGGGGTGACACCGGGGAGCTGTTTTTT
TRBJ1-1 - - TRBV7-2 CASSLPQGTEAFF TGTGCCAGCAGCTTACCGCAGGGTACTGAAGCTTTCTTT
TRBJ2-3 - - TRBV11-3 CASSYSGTTDTQYF TGTGCCAGCAGCTACTCGGGAACCACAGATACGCAGTATTTT
TRBJ2-5 TRBD1 - TRBV19 CASSGPRDRIQETQYF TGTGCCAGTAGTGGGCCCCGGGACAGGATTCAAGAGACCCAGTACTTC
TRBJ2-7 - few TRBV7-3 CASSSSDSYEQYF TGTGCCAGCAGCTCGTCCGACTCCTACGAGCAGTACTTC
TRBJ1-1 - - TRBV7-8 CASSPGTPNTEAFF TGTGCCAGCAGCCCTGGGACACCCAACACTGAAGCTTTCTTT
TRBJ1-6 - - TRBV30 CAWTPASYNSPLHF TGTGCCTGGACCCCGGCCTCCTATAATTCACCCCTCCACTTT
TRBJ1-5 - - TRBV4-3 CASSPAVRGDRPQHF TGCGCCAGCAGCCCCGCCGTGAGGGGGGATCGGCCCCAGCATTTT
TRBJ2-3 - - TRBV5-1 CASSLVQGLQDTQYF TGCGCCAGCAGCTTGGTCCAGGGTCTGCAAGATACGCAGTATTTT